This TCR beta chain was recovered during a study of vaccination and CD4 T cells after COVID-19 (dated by TCRdb to between 2021 and 2024). Background on the whole study: Convalescent patients had a positive SARS-CoV-2 result on nasal swab PCR, and of these patients, several had mild disease and one had severe disease. Participants got two doses of the Pfizer-BioNTech BNT162b2 vaccine (n=8) or two doses of the Moderna mRNA-1273 vaccine (n=2). Overlapping spike peptide pools from SARS-CoV-2 and from the common cold coronaviruses HCoV-NL63, HCoV-OC43 and HCoV-229E were used as culture stimuli. Post-COVID blood samples from convalescent patients were collected a median of around 110 days after diagnosis, with a range of 35 to 161 days. Post-vaccine blood samples were obtained a median of approximately 74 days after the second vaccine dose, with a range of roughly 12 to 250 days. Control cultures used a CEFX viral epitope pool as positive control, an HIV-1 Nef peptide pool as negative control, or no peptide. In 10 COVID-19 convalescent patients and a handful of infection-naive healthy vaccine recipients, researchers compared the spike-specific CD4+ TCR repertoire from before mRNA vaccination with the repertoire from after. The convalescent cohort included six males and four females, with two Hispanic individuals, seven Caucasians, two Asians and one multiracial person. Paper-wide results and their limitations: In convalescent patients, a median roughly 86% of post-vaccine SARS-CoV-2-reactive clones were detected only after vaccination, suggesting vaccine-specific priming. The number of convalescent patients in the study was relatively small, and the study did not examine early timepoints following natural infection. An increase in the median number of SARS-CoV-2-reactive clonotypes from approximately 21 after infection to 35 to 40 after vaccination was observed, but the change was not found to be significant. Nearly all vaccine-specific clones in convalescent patients (304 of 307) were mono-reactive for SARS-CoV-2 spike rather than cross-reactive with common cold coronaviruses.

This specimen's treatment or condition label, interpreted: approximately nine-day PBMC culture with coronavirus spike peptide pools or control peptides (ViraFEST assay). The ViraFEST assay, used in the study, expanded antigen-specific T cells with peptide pools and then identified the expanded clonotypes through TCR sequencing. The convalescent patients' positive SARS-CoV-2 PCR tests fell between March and December 2020, which was before the Alpha, Beta and Delta variants emerged in the United States. Each well held 2 million to 2.5 million PBMCs cultured with around 10 ug/ml peptide pools in IMDM containing roughly 4.7% human AB serum and 9.5 to 10 IU/ml IL-2. On days 3 and 7, half of the culture medium was replaced with fresh IL-2-containing medium. After 10 days of culture, CD4+ T cells were isolated by negative selection with the EasySep CD4+ T cell isolation kit. PBMCs were separated from whole blood using Ficoll-Paque Plus gradient centrifugation and then either used fresh or cryopreserved at -140C. In general, triplicate wells were set up for every culture condition.

Points on this clonotype: It lacks a known antigen. No quality values exist for individual bases; no much larger clone is one base distant.

The protocol used for the library was PCR. DNA from cultured CD4+ T cells underwent TCR sequencing with the Oncomine TCR Beta short-read assay at the Johns Hopkins FTIC core. The QIAamp micro DNA kit was used to extract genomic DNA from the cultured CD4+ T cells. The Oncomine TCR Beta libraries from cultured CD4+ T cells were pooled using unique dual indexes and then sequenced on an Illumina iSeq 100. Under the source paper's analysis protocol: Non-productive sequences were filtered out, and CDR3s that did not start with C, did not end with F or W, or were shorter than 7 amino acids were discarded. The MANAFEST web application identified antigen-specific clonotypes by comparing peptide-stimulated wells against reference wells and other culture wells. An FDR below 0.05, an odds ratio above 5, and a productive frequency above 0.1% in at least two of three replicate wells were required for clones to be considered positive. Clonotypes that were significantly expanded in both SARS-CoV-2 spike wells and at least one common cold coronavirus spike condition were defined as cross-reactive. CDR3 homology was assessed with Levenshtein distances (stringdist) and unrooted phylogenetic trees (ape) in R version 3.6.1. TCRdb itself trimmed the public reads at Q25 with fastp, ran MiXCR and retained productive beta chains. Identical CDR3 proteins give one entry, which carries the most common genes and DNA. The V and J calls shown here were made by TCRdb, not taken from the authors' results. This sample gives 15,000 to 17,000 distinct CDR3 sequences in total; around 78% of them show up just once. The ten largest clones add up to approximately 9.9% of the sample.

The TCR originated in a human donor who had recovered from COVID-19. The sequenced sample was CD4+ T cells from blood, cultured in vitro.

The CDR3 amino acid sequence is: CASSPREGTPRGNSPLHF. In nucleotide form, the sequence is TGTGCCAGCAGCCCCCGTGAGGGGACCCCGCGAGGGAATTCACCCCTCCACTTT. The V and J genes are TRBV7-9 and TRBJ1-6; a tentative D call is TRBD1 (5 bases match). CDR1 and CDR2, per the germline V gene (reference sequence), are SEHNR and FQNEAQ. V and J lose 5 bases and 7 bases, and a span of 24 bases separates them. Taken from cysteine to phenylalanine, the CDR3 has 18 residues. Of the read, only the CDR3 DNA is kept; its 54 bases are in frame from base 1.